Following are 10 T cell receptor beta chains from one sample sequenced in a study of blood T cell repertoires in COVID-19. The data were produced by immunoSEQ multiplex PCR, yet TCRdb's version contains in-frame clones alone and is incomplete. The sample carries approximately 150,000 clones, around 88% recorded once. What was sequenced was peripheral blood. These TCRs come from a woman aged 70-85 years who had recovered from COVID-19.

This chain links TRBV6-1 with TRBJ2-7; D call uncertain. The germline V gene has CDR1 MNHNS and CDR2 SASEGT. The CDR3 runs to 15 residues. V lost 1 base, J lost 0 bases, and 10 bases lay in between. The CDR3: CASSEGVPSSYEQYF. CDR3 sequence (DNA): TGTGCCAGCAGTGAAGGAGTCCCGAGCTCCTACGAGCAGTACTTC.

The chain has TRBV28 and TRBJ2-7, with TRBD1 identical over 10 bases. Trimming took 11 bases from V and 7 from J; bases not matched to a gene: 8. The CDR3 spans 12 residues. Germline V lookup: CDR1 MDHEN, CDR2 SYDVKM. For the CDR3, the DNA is TGTGCCGGACAGGGGGAATCGGGGGAGCAGTACTTC. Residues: CAGQGESGEQYF. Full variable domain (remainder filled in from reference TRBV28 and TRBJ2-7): DVKVTQSSRYLVKRTGEKVFLECVQDMDHENMFWYRQDPGLGLRLIYFSYDVKMKEKGDIPEGYSVSREKKERFSLILESASTNQTSMYLCAGQGESGEQYFGPGTRLTVT.

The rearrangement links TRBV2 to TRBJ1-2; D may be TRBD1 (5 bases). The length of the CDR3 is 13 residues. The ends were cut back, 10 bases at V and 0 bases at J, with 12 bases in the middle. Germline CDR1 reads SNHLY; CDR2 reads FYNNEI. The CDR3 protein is CANEDTTNYGYTF. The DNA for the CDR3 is TGTGCCAATGAGGACACCACTAACTATGGCTACACCTTC. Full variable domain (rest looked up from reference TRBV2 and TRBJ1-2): EPEVTQTPSHQVTQMGQEVILRCVPISNHLYFYWYRQILGQKVEFLVSFYNNEISEKSEIFDDQFSVERPDGSNFTLKIRSTKLEDSAMYFCANEDTTNYGYTFGSGTRLTVV.

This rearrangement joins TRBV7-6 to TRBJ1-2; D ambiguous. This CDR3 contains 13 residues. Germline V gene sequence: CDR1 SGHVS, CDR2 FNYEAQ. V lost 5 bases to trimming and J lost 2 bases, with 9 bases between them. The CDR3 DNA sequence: TGTGCCAGCAGCCCATCACAAAACTATGGCTACACCTTC. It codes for CASSPSQNYGYTF.

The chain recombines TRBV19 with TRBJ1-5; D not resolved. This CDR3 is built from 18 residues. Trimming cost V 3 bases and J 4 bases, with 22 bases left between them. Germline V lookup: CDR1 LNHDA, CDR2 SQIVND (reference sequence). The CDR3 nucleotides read TGTGCCAGTAGTATGATTAGAAGCGGAGACGGGCGGAATCAGCCCCAGCATTTT. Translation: CASSMIRSGDGRNQPQHF.

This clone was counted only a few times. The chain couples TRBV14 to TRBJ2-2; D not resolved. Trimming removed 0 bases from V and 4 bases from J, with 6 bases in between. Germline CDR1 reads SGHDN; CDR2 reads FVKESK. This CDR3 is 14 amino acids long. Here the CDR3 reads CASSQDFSTGELFF. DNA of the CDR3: TGTGCCAGCAGCCAAGACTTTTCCACCGGGGAGCTGTTTTTT.

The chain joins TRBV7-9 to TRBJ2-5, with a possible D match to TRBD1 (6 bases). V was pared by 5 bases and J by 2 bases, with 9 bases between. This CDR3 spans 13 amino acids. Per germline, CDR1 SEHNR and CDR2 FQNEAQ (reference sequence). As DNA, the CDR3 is TGTGCCAGCAGCCCCGGACAGCAAGAGACCCAGTACTTC. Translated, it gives CASSPGQQETQYF.

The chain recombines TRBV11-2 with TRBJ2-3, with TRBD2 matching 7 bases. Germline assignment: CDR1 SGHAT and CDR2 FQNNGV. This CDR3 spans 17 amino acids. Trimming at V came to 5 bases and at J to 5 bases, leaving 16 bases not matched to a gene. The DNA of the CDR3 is TGTGCCAGCAGCCCTAGGGCTAGCGGTTTCGCCGGAGATACGCAGTATTTT. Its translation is CASSPRASGFAGDTQYF.

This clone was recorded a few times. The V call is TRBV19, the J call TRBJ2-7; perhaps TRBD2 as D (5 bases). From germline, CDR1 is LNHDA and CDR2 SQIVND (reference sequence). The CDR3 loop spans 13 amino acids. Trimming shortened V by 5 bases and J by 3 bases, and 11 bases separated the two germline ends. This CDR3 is CASSRGSGYEQYF. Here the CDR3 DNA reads TGTGCCAGTAGTCGGGGTTCAGGCTACGAGCAGTACTTC.

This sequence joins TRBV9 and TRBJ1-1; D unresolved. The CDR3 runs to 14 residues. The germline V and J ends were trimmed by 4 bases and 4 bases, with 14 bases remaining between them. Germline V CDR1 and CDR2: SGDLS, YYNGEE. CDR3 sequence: CASSSGGGFTEAFF. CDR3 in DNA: TGTGCCAGCAGCTCCGGAGGCGGGTTCACTGAAGCTTTCTTT.